The source of this T cell receptor (beta chain) is a study of T cell responses to AZD1222 COVID-19 vaccine. General study findings and limits: Vaccine-related CD4 TCRs covered spike, predominating at 160-218 and 743-854.

Generated by immunoSEQ multiplex PCR, the TCRdb table keeps only in-frame clones and is missing some. This table has 55,000 to 85,000 clones, roughly 89% appearing once. As regards this clone: Antigen: not known.

The CDR3 length is 14 residues. V was shortened by 1 base and J by 1 base, with 8 bases between the two germline ends. Per the germline V gene, CDR1 is SGHRS and CDR2 is YFSETQ. Specimen: peripheral blood, collected on day 0 of AZD1222 vaccination. The clonotype originates from an adult in good health. The chain uses TRBV5-1 and TRBJ1-1, with D perhaps matching TRBD1 (5 bases). The CDR3 here is CASSLRGANTEAFF. In DNA form, the CDR3 reads TGCGCCAGCAGCTTGAGGGGCGCGAACACTGAAGCTTTCTTT.